This entry describes one T cell receptor beta chain. What it binds is unknown. This may arise from a read error, as a much more abundant clone is one base away. Amplifying TCR beta CDR3 involved multiplex PCR carried out with 32 V and 13 J primers. From the multiplex PCR reads, TCRdb called clonotypes with MiXCR, one entry per CDR3 protein. This table has tens of thousands of distinct CDR3 sequences, about 30% appearing once. This entry comes from a study of immune heterogeneity within non-small cell lung tumors. The template consisted of bulk tumor genomic DNA, with about 600 ng used per sample. Collection of several biopsies per primary tumor, spaced far apart, took place during surgery. The study cohort was described as untreated, and its members had newly diagnosed non-small cell lung cancer. They went on to have curative surgery. A total of about 15 patients with newly diagnosed non-small cell lung cancer, all of whom were undergoing surgery with curative intent, made up the donors.

CDR1 is GTSNPN and CDR2 is SVGIG in the germline V gene (reference sequence). The CDR3 has 14 residues. V was cut by 3 bases and J by 10 bases, with 19 bases left in between. General study points: Comparison across individual patients showed largely distinct high-frequency T-cell receptor beta clonotypes. Recurrence of identical dominant CDR3 beta clonotypes was observed across tumor sites within a patient, alongside site-unique high-frequency clones.

This sequence originates from a man between 35 and 55 years old with non-small cell lung cancer. J is TRBJ2-1 and V is TRBV30; D gene unclear. The sequenced material came from lung tumor tissue. The CDR3, as DNA: TGTGCCTGGAGACCCTTGGCGCTTTCTCACGAGCAGTTCTTC. Translation: CAWRPLALSHEQFF.